The 31 T cell receptor beta chains below all came from one sample that was sequenced in a study of cytomegalovirus exposure and HLA in healthy donors. Vbeta (60) and Jbeta (13) primers were used in the PCR. Libraries were prepared by immunoSEQ multiplex PCR; TCRdb keeps only in-frame clonotypes and omits some of them. The sample table includes approximately 170,000 clones. The sample was PBMCs. These receptors were collected from a young woman in good health and CMV-seropositive.

CDR3 sequence (DNA): TGCGCCAGCAGCCTTTACGAGGCCCCAGCTAATGAAAAACTGTTTTTT. It specifies CASSLYEAPANEKLFF. The chain combines TRBV4-1 with TRBJ1-4; D not certain. The CDR3 consists of 16 residues. Germline loops: CDR1 MGHRA, CDR2 YSYEKL. Trimming pared 4 bases from V and 3 bases from J, leaving 15 bases between.

The V gene is TRBV18, the J gene TRBJ1-1; D unclear. The CDR3 covers 15 residues. The V end was cut by 3 bases, the J end by 1 base, with 12 bases between. CDR1 and CDR2 (germline): KGHSH, LQKENI. CDR3 sequence: CASSPDVAENTEAFF. In DNA, the CDR3 is TGTGCCAGCTCACCCGACGTAGCGGAGAACACTGAAGCTTTCTTT.

V usage is TRBV2 and J usage is TRBJ1-2, with D maybe TRBD1 (5 bases). V lost 5 bases and J 8 bases, leaving 27 bases between the germline ends. Germline values: CDR1 SNHLY, CDR2 FYNNEI. The length of the CDR3 is 17 residues. CDR3 protein: CASSRRGTALGTAGYTF. The DNA of the CDR3 is TGTGCCAGCAGTCGGCGGGGGACGGCCCTCGGGACGGCGGGCTACACCTTC.

The chain carries TRBV9 and TRBJ1-5; D uncertain. The CDR3 is 15 amino acids. The germline gives CDR1 SGDLS, CDR2 YYNGEE. V was cut by 4 bases and J by 0 bases, with 11 bases left in between. In DNA, the CDR3 is TGTGCCAGCAGCTTGACACCTAATAGCAATCAGCCCCAGCATTTT. It codes for CASSLTPNSNQPQHF. The entire variable domain, with the rest obtained from reference TRBV9 and TRBJ1-5, is as follows: DSGVTQTPKHLITATGQRVTLRCSPRSGDLSVYWYQQSLDQGLQFLIQYYNGEERAKGNILERFSAQQFPDLHSELNLSSLELGDSALYFCASSLTPNSNQPQHFGDGTRLSIL.

The CDR3 region is CAWRAGTSGRASYNEQFF. DNA for the CDR3: TGTGCCTGGAGGGCCGGGACTAGCGGGAGGGCCTCCTACAATGAGCAGTTCTTC. The gene calls are TRBV30 and TRBJ2-1; 16 nucleotides agree with TRBD2. Losses at the gene ends were 3 bases for V and 0 bases for J; bases not matched to a gene: 5. The germline gives CDR1 GTSNPN, CDR2 SVGIG (reference sequence). The CDR3 contains 18 residues.

The rearrangement links TRBV5-1 to TRBJ2-5; maybe TRBD2 (5 bases). The CDR3 consists of 15 residues. V was clipped by 0 bases and J by 3 bases, with 12 bases between them. Per the germline V gene, CDR1 is SGHRS and CDR2 is YFSETQ. The CDR3 DNA reads as TGCGCCAGCAGCTTGGTTACTAGTGGGGAAGAGACCCAGTACTTC. Translating it yields CASSLVTSGEETQYF.

The CDR3 DNA is TGTGCCAGCAGTTTCTGGACAGGACCCACCGGGGAGCTGTTTTTT. Translation: CASSFWTGPTGELFF. The chain has TRBV6-5 and TRBJ2-2, with 7 nucleotides matching TRBD1. There are 15 residues in the CDR3. V lost 4 bases, J lost 4 bases, and 6 bases stayed unmatched. Germline assignment: CDR1 MNHEY and CDR2 SVGAGI.

The CDR3 sequence: CARVDAKTDTQYF. DNA of the CDR3: TGTGCCAGAGTAGATGCAAAGACAGATACGCAGTATTTT. The chain employs TRBV2 and TRBJ2-3, with D hard to call. V lost 9 bases, J lost 3 bases, and 13 bases lay in between. This CDR3 is built from 13 residues. The germline gives CDR1 SNHLY, CDR2 FYNNEI.

The rearrangement links TRBV5-6 to TRBJ1-1; D is uncertain. V lost 0 bases and J lost 4, with 10 bases in between. In germline, CDR1 is SGHDT, CDR2 YYEEEE. The CDR3 loop spans 14 amino acids. The CDR3 nucleotides read TGTGCCAGCAGCTTGGTAGAGAGTGGCACTGAAGCTTTCTTT. Amino acid sequence: CASSLVESGTEAFF. The entire variable domain, with the rest obtained from reference TRBV5-6 and TRBJ1-1, is as follows: DAGVTQSPTHLIKTRGQQVTLRCSPKSGHDTVSWYQQALGQGPQFIFQYYEEEERQRGNFPDRFSGHQFPNYSSELNVNALLLGDSALYLCASSLVESGTEAFFGQGTRLTVV.

DNA for the CDR3: TGTGCCAGCAGCTTGGTTGGGACAGGGGGCTACCAAATCGCAGATACGCAGTATTTT. This encodes CASSLVGTGGYQIADTQYF. This chain links TRBV5-4 with TRBJ2-3; 12 bases align to TRBD1. V lost 0 bases to trimming and J lost 4 bases; unmatched junction nucleotides: 12. The germline V gene encodes CDR1 SGHNT and CDR2 YYREEE (reference sequence). This CDR3 is built from 19 residues.

This chain joins TRBV9 and TRBJ2-1, with 11 bases aligning to TRBD2. The junction had 6 bases not matched to a gene; V was cut back by 1 base and J by 9 bases. CDR1 SGDLS and CDR2 YYNGEE come from the germline V gene. The CDR3 has 15 amino acids. DNA for the CDR3: TGTGCCAGCAGCGTAAGTAGCGGGAGGGCCAGTGAGCAGTTCTTC. Its translation: CASSVSSGRASEQFF.

This chain joins TRBV30 and TRBJ2-3, with 9 positions matching TRBD2. The CDR3 totals 13 residues. V was clipped by 0 bases and J by 8 bases; unmatched bases: 3. Germline V lookup: CDR1 GTSNPN, CDR2 SVGIG (reference sequence). The CDR3 nucleotides are TGTGCCTGGAGTGTAGCGGGAGGTGGTACGCAGTATTTT. Encoded protein: CAWSVAGGGTQYF.

The CDR3 loop reads CASSQEPSGRYQETQYF. CDR3 DNA: TGCGCCAGCAGCCAAGAACCCAGCGGGAGGTACCAAGAGACCCAGTACTTC. V and J are TRBV4-1 and TRBJ2-5, with TRBD2 matching 9 bases. The CDR3 is 17 amino acids. The V gene end was trimmed by 0 bases and the J gene end by 0 bases; junction bases not matched to a gene: 5. From germline, CDR1 is MGHRA and CDR2 YSYEKL.

The genes are TRBV4-2 and TRBJ1-2, with 7 nucleotides matching TRBD1. The CDR3 has 14 residues. Germline V gene data show CDR1 as LGHNA and CDR2 as YNFKEQ. Unmatched junction bases numbered 10, after V lost 4 bases and J lost 8 bases. The CDR3 reads CASSRDSQLGGYTF. DNA for the CDR3: TGTGCCAGCAGCCGGGACAGCCAGTTGGGAGGCTACACCTTC.

This chain uses TRBV18 with TRBJ1-3; the match to TRBD1 covers 9 bases. The germline V gene has CDR1 KGHSH and CDR2 LQKENI. This CDR3 spans 15 amino acids. The V gene end was trimmed by 5 bases and the J gene end by 1 base; junction bases not matched to a gene: 3. CDR3 in amino acids: CASSSTGGSGNTIYF. CDR3 coding DNA: TGTGCCAGCTCATCGACAGGGGGTTCTGGAAACACCATATATTTT.

V gene TRBV5-1 combines with J gene TRBJ2-3, with TRBD2 identical over 13 bases. The CDR3 is 16 residues long. CDR1 and CDR2 from the germline V gene are SGHRS and YFSETQ. J lost 9 bases, V lost 3 bases, and 10 bases had no gene match. Here the CDR3 reads CASSSGGTSGIGTQYF. CDR3 nucleotides: TGCGCCAGCAGCTCCGGAGGGACTAGCGGGATAGGGACGCAGTATTTT.

In DNA, the CDR3 is TGTGCCAGCAGTGGTCCCAGGGGTGGCACTGAAGCTTTCTTT. This sequence encodes CASSGPRGGTEAFF. The chain combines TRBV6-1 with TRBJ1-1, with a weak D call TRBD1 (6 bases). The CDR3 has 14 amino acids. The V gene's germline CDR1 is MNHNS and CDR2 SASEGT. The V end lost 4 bases, the J end lost 4 bases, and 13 bases lay between the germline ends.

DNA for the CDR3: TGTGCCAGCAGCAGAAGGACAGTAGCGCTCATGAAGGCTTTCTTT. This encodes CASSRRTVALMKAFF. The genes are TRBV5-6 and TRBJ1-1, with a tentative D call TRBD1 (6 bases). The V end was cut by 4 bases, the J end by 11 bases, with 24 bases between. CDR3 size: 15 residues. The V gene's germline CDR1 is SGHDT and CDR2 YYEEEE.

The gene calls are TRBV30 and TRBJ2-1, with D possibly TRBD2 on 6 matching bases. This CDR3 is built from 14 residues. CDR1 and CDR2 from the germline V gene are GTSNPN and SVGIG (reference sequence). Trimming stripped 2 bases from V and 9 bases from J, with 17 bases between. CDR3 coding DNA: TGTGCCTGGAGTTGGGGACTCCTCGGGGGTGAGCAGTTCTTC. Encoded protein: CAWSWGLLGGEQFF.

This chain joins TRBV4-2 and TRBJ2-3; 8 bases match TRBD2. This CDR3 has 18 residues. V gave up 0 bases and J gave up 0 bases; unmatched junction bases: 8. The V gene's germline CDR1 is LGHNA and CDR2 YNFKEQ. CDR3 amino acids: CASSQEGTSGSSTDTQYF. CDR3 DNA sequence: TGTGCCAGCAGCCAAGAGGGGACTAGTGGGTCTAGCACAGATACGCAGTATTTT.

V gene TRBV10-1 combines with J gene TRBJ2-7, with TRBD2 matching 7 bases. CDR1 is WNHNN and CDR2 is SYGVQD in the germline V gene (reference sequence). The V segment lost 7 bases and the J segment 2 bases; nucleotides outside the gene matches: 11. The CDR3 length is 15 residues. The CDR3, as DNA: TGCGCCAGCACTCTGACTGGCGGGGGTCCCTACGAGCAGTACTTC. This translates into CASTLTGGGPYEQYF.

Here the CDR3 DNA reads TGTGCCAGCAGACAGAACGTCAATCAGCCCCAGCATTTT. It specifies CASRQNVNQPQHF. The V gene is TRBV6-5, the J gene TRBJ1-5; D gene uncertain. V was trimmed by 6 bases and J by 3 bases, leaving 9 bases between them. Germline CDR1 reads MNHEY; CDR2 reads SVGAGI. There are 13 residues in the CDR3.

The chain employs TRBV18 and TRBJ2-3, with 10 bases aligning to TRBD2. Germline CDR1 KGHSH, CDR2 LQKENI. Losses at the gene ends were 0 bases for V and 5 bases for J; bases not matched to a gene: 5. The length of the CDR3 is 16 residues. The CDR3 reads CASSPPASGRLDTQYF. The CDR3 DNA sequence: TGTGCCAGCTCACCACCGGCTAGCGGGAGACTAGATACGCAGTATTTT.

CDR3 DNA sequence: TGTGCCAGCAGCCGCGGACTAGCGGGAACTTACGAGCAGTACTTC. It specifies CASSRGLAGTYEQYF. The chain carries TRBV4-2 and TRBJ2-7, with TRBD2 matching 12 bases. Losses at the gene ends were 4 bases for V and 4 bases for J; bases not matched to a gene: 5. CDR1 and CDR2 (germline): LGHNA, YNFKEQ. This CDR3 region has 15 residues.

The chain is built from TRBV11-2 and TRBJ2-5; TRBD2 matches at 11 bases. CDR3 size: 15 residues. CDR1 and CDR2 (germline): SGHAT, FQNNGV. The junction had 5 bases not matched to a gene; V was cut back by 7 bases and J by 1 base. CDR3 in amino acids: CASNPGTSGQETQYF. DNA of the CDR3: TGTGCCAGCAATCCCGGGACTAGCGGCCAAGAGACCCAGTACTTC.

The gene calls are TRBV12-5 and TRBJ1-2; no clear D. The CDR3 has 13 amino acids. V was shortened by 5 bases and J by 7 bases, with 14 bases between the two germline ends. Germline V gene lookup returns CDR1 LGHNT and CDR2 FRNRAP. CDR3 coding DNA: TGTGCTAGTGGTAATTCAATGGTCAGTGGCTACACCTTC. Residues: CASGNSMVSGYTF.

The chain combines TRBV25-1 with TRBJ2-3; D possibly corresponds to TRBD2 (6 bases). CDR1 is MGHDK, CDR2 SYGVNS, per germline. The V end lost 0 bases, the J end lost 0 bases, and 7 bases lay between the germline ends. The CDR3 has 15 residues. The CDR3 DNA sequence: TGTGCCAGCAGTGAATATCGGGGGAGCACAGATACGCAGTATTTT. As protein: CASSEYRGSTDTQYF.

This chain links TRBV2 with TRBJ2-3; D is unclear. Trimming took 10 bases from V and 0 from J, leaving 8 bases between them. The CDR3 is made up of 12 amino acids. In germline, CDR1 is SNHLY, CDR2 FYNNEI. This CDR3 reads CATTASTDTQYF. Written as DNA, the CDR3 is TGTGCCACTACAGCTAGCACAGATACGCAGTATTTT.

The chain carries TRBV5-1 and TRBJ2-1; 10 nucleotides align to TRBD1. The CDR3 consists of 19 residues. J lost 8 bases, V lost 1 base, and 18 bases had no gene match. CDR1 SGHRS and CDR2 YFSETQ come from the germline V gene. The CDR3: CASSLRDRGRNTLQDEQFF. In DNA, the CDR3 is TGCGCCAGCAGCTTGCGGGACAGGGGACGGAACACCCTACAAGATGAGCAGTTCTTC.

This chain connects TRBV6-5 to TRBJ1-1; no clear D. CDR1 is MNHEY and CDR2 is SVGAGI in the germline V gene. This CDR3 comprises 14 residues. Trimming cost V 0 bases and J 1 base, with 6 bases left between them. CDR3 bases: TGTGCCAGCAGTTACTCGCGACAGAACACTGAAGCTTTCTTT. As protein: CASSYSRQNTEAFF.

The V gene is TRBV10-1, the J gene TRBJ1-5; D is uncertain. CDR1 and CDR2 (germline): WNHNN, SYGVQD (reference sequence). The ends were cut back, 6 bases at V and 5 bases at J, with 14 bases in the middle. The CDR3 is 14 residues long. This chain's CDR3 is CASRPNSPHQPQHF. The CDR3 region has the DNA TGCGCCAGCAGACCCAACAGTCCCCATCAGCCCCAGCATTTT.